These 2 T cell receptor beta chains originate from one sample sequenced in a study of T cells in Graves' hyperthyroidism and ophthalmopathy. Amplification of TCR beta CDR3 regions used RNA as the template. The TCR CDR3 first-round RT-PCR relied on the HTBI primer set. TCRdb ran MiXCR on the multiplex PCR reads and lists one entry per CDR3 protein. This table holds 300,000 to 450,000 distinct CDR3 sequences, approximately 13% found once. The specimen was blood. These TCRs come from a man aged 30 to 39 with Graves' hyperthyroidism that later progressed to Graves' ophthalmopathy.

This clonotype was counted at least ten times. The chain employs TRBV28 and TRBJ1-4, with D possibly matching TRBD1 (5 bases). Trimming shortened V by 3 bases and J by 2 bases, and 10 bases separated the two germline ends. CDR3 length equals 15 residues. The V gene's germline CDR1 is MDHEN and CDR2 SYDVKM. The CDR3 loop reads CASSFQGPTNEKLFF. The CDR3 region has the DNA TGTGCCAGCAGTTTCCAGGGCCCTACTAATGAAAAACTGTTTTTT.

The chain joins TRBV4-2 to TRBJ2-6, with a tentative D call TRBD1 (5 bases). This CDR3 comprises 15 residues. V dropped 0 bases and J dropped 3 bases, with 6 bases sitting between them. In germline, CDR1 is LGHNA, CDR2 YNFKEQ. The CDR3 DNA sequence: TGTGCCAGCAGCCAAGACAGGGTTGGGGCCAACGTCCTGACTTTC. Amino acids: CASSQDRVGANVLTF.